The present T cell receptor beta chain was sequenced within a study of blood T cell repertoires in COVID-19. On the study more broadly: Both acute and convalescent COVID-19 samples were obtained from the United States, Italy and Spain.

Trimming removed 4 bases from V and 3 bases from J; junction bases left unmatched: 10. Germline V lookup: CDR1 SGHTA, CDR2 FQGNSA. The CDR3 spans 17 residues. In the authors' methods: Reference gene primers were amplified, and this amplification served to estimate nucleated cell counts. The protocol was immunoSEQ multiplex PCR, while the TCRdb copy is restricted to in-frame clones and leaves out a portion. V, J and clone size derive from that table, while D and trimming were established from the DNA sequence. This repertoire shows some 150,000 clones, approximately 88% found once; its top ten account for roughly 1.6%.

This chain joins TRBV7-2 and TRBJ1-2; the match to TRBD1 covers 11 bases. The sequenced sample was peripheral blood. The TCR sequence derives from a woman between 50 and 59 years old with acute or convalescent COVID-19. CDR3 region: CASSSDAGQGAHYGYTF. The CDR3 DNA follows: TGTGCCAGCAGCTCCGACGCAGGACAGGGGGCCCACTATGGCTACACCTTC.